This TCR beta chain emerged from a study of blood T cell repertoires in COVID-19. The protocol was immunoSEQ multiplex PCR, while the TCRdb copy is restricted to in-frame clones and leaves out a portion. The data contain under 70,000 clones, approximately 92% of them seen just once; the ten biggest clones take up 14%. Per the germline V gene, CDR1 is DFQATT and CDR2 is SNEGSKA (reference sequence). Deletions cut 6 bases from V and 6 bases from J, with 9 bases between. The CDR3 sequence is 11 residues long. The sequence was obtained from a human donor with active COVID-19. The donor label of this sample is uncertain. The rearrangement joins TRBV20-1 to TRBJ2-1, with D perhaps matching TRBD2 (5 bases). The source material was peripheral blood. The CDR3: CSAMSGNEQFF. The CDR3 DNA reads as TGCAGTGCAATGAGCGGCAATGAGCAGTTCTTC.